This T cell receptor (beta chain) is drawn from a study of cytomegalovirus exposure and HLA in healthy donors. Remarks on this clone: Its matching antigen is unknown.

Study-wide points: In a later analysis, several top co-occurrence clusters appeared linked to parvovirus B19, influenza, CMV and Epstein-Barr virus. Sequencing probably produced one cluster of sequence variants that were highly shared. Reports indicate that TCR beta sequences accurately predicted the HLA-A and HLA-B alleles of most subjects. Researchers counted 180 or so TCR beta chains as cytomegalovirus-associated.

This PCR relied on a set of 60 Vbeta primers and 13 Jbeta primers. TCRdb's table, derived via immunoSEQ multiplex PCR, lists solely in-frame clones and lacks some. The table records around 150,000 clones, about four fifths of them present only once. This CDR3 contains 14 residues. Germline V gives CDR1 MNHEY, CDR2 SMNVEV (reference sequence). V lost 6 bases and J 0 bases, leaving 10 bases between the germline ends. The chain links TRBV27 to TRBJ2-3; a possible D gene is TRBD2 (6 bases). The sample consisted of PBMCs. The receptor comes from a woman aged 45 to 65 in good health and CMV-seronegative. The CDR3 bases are TGTGCCAGCAGCCCGGACTATAGCACAGATACGCAGTATTTT. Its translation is CASSPDYSTDTQYF.